The 5 T cell receptor beta chains in this list originate from one sample, sequenced in a study of graft-versus-host responses after intestinal transplantation. These receptors have no identified antigens. Clones were sequenced by immunoSEQ multiplex PCR, and TCRdb holds only the in-frame ones, with some missing. The sample yields around 97,000 clones, about 89% seen once. Here the sequenced sample was unstimulated CD8+ T cells sorted from spleen or lymph node cells, taken before intestinal transplant. Receptors originate from a human donor who received an intestinal transplant.

The J gene is TRBJ2-7, the V gene TRBV5-1; D is ambiguous. The germline gives CDR1 SGHRS, CDR2 YFSETQ. The CDR3 has 11 residues. V was shortened by 4 bases and J by 5 bases, with 7 bases between the two germline ends. The CDR3 DNA is TGCGCCAGCAGCCCGGGTCACGAGCAGTACTTC. This translates into CASSPGHEQYF.

This chain connects TRBV5-3 to TRBJ1-6; D gene unclear. TRBV5-3 is recorded as an ORF, its role being uncertain. The CDR3 runs 12 residues. V was trimmed by 8 bases and J by 9 bases, leaving 12 bases between them. The CDR3 bases are TGTGCCAGCGGCCCTTTTGGTTCACCCCTCCACTTT. Translation gives CASGPFGSPLHF.

J is TRBJ2-5 and V is TRBV13; TRBD1 matches 7 bases. The trim removed 3 bases at V and 7 bases at J, leaving 11 bases unmatched. The CDR3 has 15 residues. The V gene's germline CDR1 is PRHDT and CDR2 FYEKMQ (reference sequence). The CDR3 is CASSFRQGRGVTQYF. The CDR3 nucleotides are TGTGCCAGCAGCTTCCGACAGGGTCGAGGGGTGACCCAGTACTTC.

This clone showed up just once. V is TRBV5-1 and J is TRBJ2-2; 7 bases are a match to TRBD1. The CDR3 has 18 residues. CDR1 SGHRS and CDR2 YFSETQ come from the germline V gene. Losses at the gene ends were 0 bases for V and 7 bases for J; bases not matched to a gene: 15. The CDR3 region has the DNA TGCGCCAGCAGCTTGGCGGGTTTGGGCAGGGGGTTCGACGGGGAGCTGTTTTTT. It is translated as CASSLAGLGRGFDGELFF.

The rearrangement joins TRBV2 to TRBJ1-4; TRBD1 matches at 7 bases. J lost 10 bases, V lost 6 bases, and 11 bases had no gene match. The germline V gene has CDR1 SNHLY and CDR2 FYNNEI. This CDR3 has 14 residues. The CDR3: CASREDRYEGKLFF. CDR3 DNA sequence: TGTGCCAGCAGGGAGGACAGGTACGAAGGAAAACTGTTTTTT. The full variable domain, with the rest looked up from reference TRBV2 and TRBJ1-4, is EPEVTQTPSHQVTQMGQEVILRCVPISNHLYFYWYRQILGQKVEFLVSFYNNEISEKSEIFDDQFSVERPDGSNFTLKIRSTKLEDSAMYFCASREDRYEGKLFFGSGTQLSVL.